This TCR beta chain was found in a study of blood T cells in healthy people across ages. Looking at the study overall: Template-switching capture recovered about one barcoded beta molecule per two T cells. Study results and caveats: When one million T cells were used, diversity estimates were thought to be underestimates.

The ends lost 4 bases at V and 2 bases at J; junction bases unmatched: 11. Per germline, CDR1 LGHDT and CDR2 YNNKEL (reference sequence). CDR3 length: 17 amino acids. Using a J-beta primer mix together with a sample-barcoded 5' primer, a second PCR was run for roughly 7 to 11 cycles. All cDNA molecules were each tagged by a template-switch adaptor with 12 random nucleotides. Sequencing yielded, for each sample, at least 2.5 million paired-end reads carrying CDR3. TCRdb itself ran the 5' RACE reads through MiXCR, one entry per CDR3 protein. The sample lists hundreds of thousands of distinct CDR3 sequences; approximately 59% were seen once. Points on this clonotype: The antigen is not known.

The specimen was blood. The gene calls are TRBV3-1 and TRBJ2-1; 7 nucleotides line up with TRBD2. This TCR derives from a man aged 55-75 years in good health. The CDR3 is CASSLLRLGGAYNEQFF. CDR3 nucleotide sequence: TGTGCCAGCAGCCTCCTAAGGTTGGGGGGGGCCTACAATGAGCAGTTCTTC.